These 10 T cell receptor beta chains share one sample of origin, sequenced in a study of shared clonotypes between healthy human individuals. Terminally differentiated effector memory CD45RA+ cells were excluded by CCR7 positive selection of CD45RO-negative cells. Profiled with immunoSEQ multiplex PCR; TCRdb holds only in-frame clones, not every one. The sample records fewer than 1 million clones, just over 95% being singletons. Source material: naive CD8+ T cells sorted from blood. The receptor set was obtained from a man younger than 40 in good health.

This chain joins TRBV4-3 and TRBJ1-1; D is possibly TRBD1 (5 bases). The CDR3 consists of 17 residues. With 2 bases removed from V and 1 base from J, the gap between germline ends came to 17 bases. Germline values: CDR1 LGHNA, CDR2 YSLEER. DNA of the CDR3: TGCGCCAGCAGCCAAACAGGATCAGGGAGGAAGAACACTGAAGCTTTCTTT. Amino acid sequence: CASSQTGSGRKNTEAFF.

The chain couples TRBV28 to TRBJ1-3; tentatively, D is TRBD1 (5 bases). V dropped 3 bases and J dropped 4 bases, with 10 bases sitting between them. The CDR3 is 14 amino acids. CDR1 and CDR2 from the germline V gene are MDHEN and SYDVKM. CDR3 sequence reads: CASSFRGSGNTIYF. The CDR3 DNA sequence: TGTGCCAGCAGTTTTAGGGGCAGCGGAAACACCATATATTTT.

A single count supports this clone. V is TRBV9 and J is TRBJ2-6; 8 bases are shared with TRBD1. The CDR3 contains 17 residues. From germline, CDR1 is SGDLS and CDR2 YYNGEE. The J segment lost 2 bases and the V segment lost 3 bases, leaving 7 bases of the junction unmatched. CDR3 bases: TGTGCCAGCAGCGATAGTTTGACAGGGGCTGGGGCCAACGTCCTGACTTTC. Its translation is CASSDSLTGAGANVLTF.

V gene TRBV29-1 combines with J gene TRBJ2-1; 10 bases agree with TRBD1. J was trimmed by 3 bases and V by 4 bases; bases with no gene match: 3. The CDR3 is 14 residues long. Germline loops: CDR1 SQVTM, CDR2 ANQGSEA. CDR3 residues: CSVVGQGGYNEQFF. DNA of the CDR3: TGCAGCGTTGTAGGACAGGGGGGCTACAATGAGCAGTTCTTC.

V gene TRBV7-8 combines with J gene TRBJ2-7; 9 nucleotides align to TRBD2. J was trimmed by 2 bases and V by 4 bases; bases with no gene match: 6. The CDR3 loop spans 15 amino acids. Germline CDR1 reads SGHVS; CDR2 reads FQNEAQ. The CDR3 nucleotides read TGTGCCAGCAGCTCGCCGACTAGCGGACCCTACGAGCAGTACTTC. Protein product: CASSSPTSGPYEQYF.

The chain employs TRBV4-1 and TRBJ2-3; 11 bases line up with TRBD2. J gave up 2 bases and V 0 bases, and 10 bases lay outside the gene matches. CDR3 size: 19 residues. Germline assignment: CDR1 MGHRA and CDR2 YSYEKL. The CDR3 reads CASSQESLAGVGATDTQYF. In DNA, the CDR3 is TGCGCCAGCAGCCAAGAATCACTAGCGGGAGTGGGTGCCACAGATACGCAGTATTTT.

CDR3 coding DNA: TGTGCCAGCAGCGAAATAGGACAGCAGAACACTGAAGCTTTCTTT. Protein product: CASSEIGQQNTEAFF. The chain is built from TRBV7-9 and TRBJ1-1; tentative D call: TRBD1 (6 bases). The CDR3 loop spans 15 amino acids. The germline CDR1 and CDR2 sequences are SEHNR and FQNEAQ (reference sequence). V was cut by 5 bases and J by 1 base, with 14 bases left in between.

A single count supports this clone. V gene TRBV27 combines with J gene TRBJ1-5; D is uncertain. V was shortened by 5 bases and J by 1 base, with 6 bases between the two germline ends. The CDR3 length is 13 residues. CDR1 is MNHEY, CDR2 SMNVEV, per germline (reference sequence). DNA of the CDR3: TGTGCCAGCAGTAGAACCAGCAATCAGCCCCAGCATTTT. Translating gives CASSRTSNQPQHF.

The chain uses TRBV5-4 and TRBJ2-7; no clear D. V was cut by 8 bases and J by 5 bases, with 14 bases left in between. From germline, CDR1 is SGHNT and CDR2 YYREEE (reference sequence). The CDR3 length is 12 residues. CDR3 coding DNA: TGTGCCAGTTCGGCCCCCCCCAACGAGCAGTACTTC. As protein: CASSAPPNEQYF.

This clone showed up just once. V gene TRBV7-6 combines with J gene TRBJ2-1; D is possibly TRBD2 (5 bases). V was pared by 2 bases and J by 0 bases, with 11 bases between. The CDR3 sequence is 16 residues long. The V gene's germline CDR1 is SGHVS and CDR2 FNYEAQ. CDR3 sequence: CASSLLATNSYNEQFF. CDR3 DNA sequence: TGTGCCAGCAGCTTATTGGCGACTAACTCCTACAATGAGCAGTTCTTC.